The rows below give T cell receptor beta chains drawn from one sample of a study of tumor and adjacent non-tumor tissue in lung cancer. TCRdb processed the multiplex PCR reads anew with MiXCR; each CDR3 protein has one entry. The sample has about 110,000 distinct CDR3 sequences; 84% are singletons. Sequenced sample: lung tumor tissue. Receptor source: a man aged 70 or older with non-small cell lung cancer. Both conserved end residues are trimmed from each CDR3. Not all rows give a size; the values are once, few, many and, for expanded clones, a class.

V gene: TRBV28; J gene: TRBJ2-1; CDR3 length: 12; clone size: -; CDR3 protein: ASRPGQGGNEQF
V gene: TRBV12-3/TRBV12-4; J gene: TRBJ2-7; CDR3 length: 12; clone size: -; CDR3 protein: ASCLSGSRYELY
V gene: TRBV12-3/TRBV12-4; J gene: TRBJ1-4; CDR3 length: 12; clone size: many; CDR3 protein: ASSPTGLNEKLF
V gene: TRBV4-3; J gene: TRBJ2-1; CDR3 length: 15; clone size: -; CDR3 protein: TSSQDWLAGPYNEQF
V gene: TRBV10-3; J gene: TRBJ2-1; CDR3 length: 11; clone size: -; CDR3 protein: ASASNQGPEQF
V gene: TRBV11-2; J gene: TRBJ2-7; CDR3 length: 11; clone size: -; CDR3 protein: TSSQWTQREQY
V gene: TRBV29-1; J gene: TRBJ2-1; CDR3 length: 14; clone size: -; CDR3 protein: SVEDDTSCIYNEEF
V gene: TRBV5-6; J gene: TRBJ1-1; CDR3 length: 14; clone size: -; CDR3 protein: TSSLPGQGMNTEAF
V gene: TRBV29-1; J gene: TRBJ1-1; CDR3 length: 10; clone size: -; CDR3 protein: STVAERAEAF
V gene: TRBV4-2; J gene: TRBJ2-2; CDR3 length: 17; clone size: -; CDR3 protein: ASSHASTSGGLTTRELF
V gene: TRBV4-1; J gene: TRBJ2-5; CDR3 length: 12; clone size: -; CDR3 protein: TSSQQWWQENEY
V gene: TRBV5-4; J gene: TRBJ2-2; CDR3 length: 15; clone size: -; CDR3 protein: ASSLLPGTGIPGELF
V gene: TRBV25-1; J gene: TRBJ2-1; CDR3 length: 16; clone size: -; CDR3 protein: ASSEKVERSATYNEQF
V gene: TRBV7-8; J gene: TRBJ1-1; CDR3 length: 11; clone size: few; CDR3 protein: ACSLTIGTEAF
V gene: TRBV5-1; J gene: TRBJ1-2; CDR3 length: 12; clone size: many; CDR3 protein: ASSLGQSNYGYT
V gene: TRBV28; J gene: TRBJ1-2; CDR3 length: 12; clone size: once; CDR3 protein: AIRGQGKGYGHT
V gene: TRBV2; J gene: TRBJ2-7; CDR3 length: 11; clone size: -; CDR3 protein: VGSPKQIYEQY
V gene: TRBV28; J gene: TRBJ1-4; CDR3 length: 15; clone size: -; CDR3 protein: ASSFDIGQSANEKLF
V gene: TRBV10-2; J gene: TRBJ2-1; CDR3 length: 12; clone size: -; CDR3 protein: ASRSPGPSHEQF
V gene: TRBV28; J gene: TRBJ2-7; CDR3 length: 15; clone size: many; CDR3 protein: ASSLRGVLKTSYEQY
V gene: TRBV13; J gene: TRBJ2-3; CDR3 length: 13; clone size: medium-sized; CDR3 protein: ASSPTPDLADTQY
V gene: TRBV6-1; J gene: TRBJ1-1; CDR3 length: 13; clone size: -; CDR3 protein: ASKGWGVGSTEVI
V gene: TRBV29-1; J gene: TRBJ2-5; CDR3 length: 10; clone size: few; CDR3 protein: SVADRFQTQY
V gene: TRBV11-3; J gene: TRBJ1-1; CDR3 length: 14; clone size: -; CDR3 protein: ANSLKTGWMNTEAP
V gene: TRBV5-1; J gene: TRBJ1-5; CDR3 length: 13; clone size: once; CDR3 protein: ASSLRQGTDQPRH
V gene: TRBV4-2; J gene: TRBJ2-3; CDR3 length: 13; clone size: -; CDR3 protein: ASSQEREGSDRQY
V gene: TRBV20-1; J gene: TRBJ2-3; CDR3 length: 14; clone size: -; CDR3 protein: IVPPPGRGGTDTQY
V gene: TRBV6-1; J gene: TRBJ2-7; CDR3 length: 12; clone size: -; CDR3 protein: AGSDYPTDREKY
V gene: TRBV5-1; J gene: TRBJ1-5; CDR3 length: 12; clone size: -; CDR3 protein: AIKQGHSNKPQH
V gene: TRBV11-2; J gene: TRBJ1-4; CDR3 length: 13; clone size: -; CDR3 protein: ASSRGETRNERLF
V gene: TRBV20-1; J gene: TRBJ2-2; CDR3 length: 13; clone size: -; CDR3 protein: SAKVGDKNTGELF
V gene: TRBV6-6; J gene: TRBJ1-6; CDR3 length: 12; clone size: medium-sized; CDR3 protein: ASSYSDLGSPLH
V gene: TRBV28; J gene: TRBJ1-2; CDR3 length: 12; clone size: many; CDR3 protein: ASSLTAGNYGYT
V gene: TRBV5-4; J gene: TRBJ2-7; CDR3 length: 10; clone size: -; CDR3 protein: ASSSWGYELY
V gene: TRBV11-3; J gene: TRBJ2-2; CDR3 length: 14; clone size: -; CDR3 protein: ASSLLADSNTGEMF
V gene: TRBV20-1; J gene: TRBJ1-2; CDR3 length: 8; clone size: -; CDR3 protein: SAKGGGCT
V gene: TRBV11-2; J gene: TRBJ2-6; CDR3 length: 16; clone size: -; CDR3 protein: ASSPGTGSYRGANVLT
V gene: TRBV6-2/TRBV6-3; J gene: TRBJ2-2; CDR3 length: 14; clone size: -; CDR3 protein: ASNLGLAGVSGELY
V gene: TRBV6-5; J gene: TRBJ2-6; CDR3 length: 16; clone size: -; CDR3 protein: ASNQQGGAGSEVNVLT
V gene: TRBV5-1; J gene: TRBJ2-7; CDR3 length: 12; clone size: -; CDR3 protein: ASSLDSYSYEQY
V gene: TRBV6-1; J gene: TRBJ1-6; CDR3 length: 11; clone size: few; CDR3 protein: ASSGQANSPLH
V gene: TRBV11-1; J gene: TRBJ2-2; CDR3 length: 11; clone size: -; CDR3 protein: ASSSPGAGELF
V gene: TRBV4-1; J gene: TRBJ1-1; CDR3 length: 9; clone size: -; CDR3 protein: ASSEGGEAF
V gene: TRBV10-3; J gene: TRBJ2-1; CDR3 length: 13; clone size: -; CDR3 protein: AISQKGSSYNDQF
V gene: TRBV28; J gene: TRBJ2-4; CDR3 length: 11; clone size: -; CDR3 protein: ASRYGAKKIQC
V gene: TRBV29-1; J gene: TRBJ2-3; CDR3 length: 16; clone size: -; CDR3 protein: SVEGTSGGTSNTDTQY